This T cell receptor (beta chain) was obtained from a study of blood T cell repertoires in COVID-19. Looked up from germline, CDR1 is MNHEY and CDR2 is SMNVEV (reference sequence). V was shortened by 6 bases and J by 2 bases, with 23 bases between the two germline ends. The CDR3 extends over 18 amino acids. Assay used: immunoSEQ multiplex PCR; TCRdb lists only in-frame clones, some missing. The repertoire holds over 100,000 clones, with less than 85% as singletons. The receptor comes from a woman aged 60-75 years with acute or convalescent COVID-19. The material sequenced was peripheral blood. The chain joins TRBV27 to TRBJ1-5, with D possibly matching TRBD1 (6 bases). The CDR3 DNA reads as TGTGCCAGCAGCCCAAGGTCGGGGGGCGTGTTTGGCAATCAGCCCCAGCATTTT. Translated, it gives CASSPRSGGVFGNQPQHF.